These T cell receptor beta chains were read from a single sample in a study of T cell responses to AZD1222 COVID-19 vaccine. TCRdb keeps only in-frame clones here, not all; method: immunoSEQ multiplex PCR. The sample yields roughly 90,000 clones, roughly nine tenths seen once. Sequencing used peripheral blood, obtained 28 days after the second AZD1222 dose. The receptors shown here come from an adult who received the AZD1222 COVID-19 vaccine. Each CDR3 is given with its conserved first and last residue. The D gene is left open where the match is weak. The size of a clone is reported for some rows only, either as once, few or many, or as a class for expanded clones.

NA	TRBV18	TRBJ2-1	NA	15	TGTGCCAGCTCACCACAGGGGGGCCCCTACAATGAGCAGTTCTTC	CASSPQGGPYNEQFF
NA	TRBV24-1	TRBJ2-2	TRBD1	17	TGTGCCACCAGTCCCAAGACAGGGAGTCTTTACGGCGGGGAGCTGTTTTTT	CATSPKTGSLYGGELFF
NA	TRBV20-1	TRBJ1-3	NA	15	TGCAGTGCTAGTCCCTCCGGATCCCGTGGAAACACCATATATTTT	CSASPSGSRGNTIYF
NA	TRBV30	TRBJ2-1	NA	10	TGTGCCTGGAGTCTTAATGAGCAGTTCTTC	CAWSLNEQFF
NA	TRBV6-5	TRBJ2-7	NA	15	TGTGCCACCCTTGACCTACTAGCCATCCCCTACGAGCAGTACTTC	CATLDLLAIPYEQYF
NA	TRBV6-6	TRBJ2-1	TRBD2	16	TGTGCCAGCAGTTCTGTAGCGGGGAGCTCCTACAATGAGCAGTTCTTC	CASSSVAGSSYNEQFF
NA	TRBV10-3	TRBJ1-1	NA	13	TGTGCCATCAGAGACGACAGGTTTACTGAAGCTTTCTTT	CAIRDDRFTEAFF
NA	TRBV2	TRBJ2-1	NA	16	TGTGCCAGCAGTGAAAGACTTAGGGGGTCCTACAATGAGCAGTTCTTC	CASSERLRGSYNEQFF
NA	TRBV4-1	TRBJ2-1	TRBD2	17	TGCGCCAGCAGCCAGGGCCATAGCGGGAGAGGTCGGAATGAGCAGTTCTTC	CASSQGHSGRGRNEQFF
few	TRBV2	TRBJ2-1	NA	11	TGTGCCAGCAGTGAGTGGGCCGAGCAGTTCTTC	CASSEWAEQFF
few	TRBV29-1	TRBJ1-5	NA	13	TGCAGCGTTGAAGTAGGGCACAATCAGCCCCAGCATTTT	CSVEVGHNQPQHF
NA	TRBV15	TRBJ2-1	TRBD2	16	TGTGCCACCAGCCCGGAGGGGCTAGCGGCTTACAATGAGCAGTTCTTC	CATSPEGLAAYNEQFF
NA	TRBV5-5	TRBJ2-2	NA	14	TGTGCCAGCAGCTTGGCGCGGGGAACCGGGGAGCTGTTTTTT	CASSLARGTGELFF
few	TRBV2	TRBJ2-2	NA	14	TGTGCCAGCAGTGAACGACAGCAAACCGGGGAGCTGTTTTTT	CASSERQQTGELFF
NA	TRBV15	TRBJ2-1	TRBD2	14	TGTGCCACCGCTTCGACTAGCCGCTACAATGAGCAGTTCTTC	CATASTSRYNEQFF
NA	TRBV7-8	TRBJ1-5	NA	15	TGTGCCAGCAGCTTAGCTGTGGGGGCGAATCAGCCCCAGCATTTT	CASSLAVGANQPQHF
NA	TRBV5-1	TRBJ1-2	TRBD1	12	TGCGCCAGCAGGGGGGGACAGTTCGGCTACACCTTC	CASRGGQFGYTF
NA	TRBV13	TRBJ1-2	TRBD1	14	TGTGCCAGCAGCTTACGACAGGGGGCCGGTGGCTACACCTTC	CASSLRQGAGGYTF
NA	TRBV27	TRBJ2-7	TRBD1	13	TGTGCCAGCAAAGGGGACAGGGCCTACGAGCAGTACTTC	CASKGDRAYEQYF
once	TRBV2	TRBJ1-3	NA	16	TGTGCCAGCAGTCTAACCGGGACACCCTCTGGAAACACCATATATTTT	CASSLTGTPSGNTIYF
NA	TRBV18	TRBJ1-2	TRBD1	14	TGTGCCAGCTCACCGGCAGGGACAGTCTATGGCTACACCTTC	CASSPAGTVYGYTF
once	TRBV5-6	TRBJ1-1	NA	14	TGTGCCAGCAGCTTTGGACATTTGAACACTGAAGCTTTCTTT	CASSFGHLNTEAFF
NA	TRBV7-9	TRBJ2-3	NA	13	TGTGCCAGCAGCGTTGGAGACGCAGATACGCAGTATTTT	CASSVGDADTQYF
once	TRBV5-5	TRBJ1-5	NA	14	TGTGCCAGCAGCATCCGGACACAGGATCAGCCCCAGCATTTT	CASSIRTQDQPQHF
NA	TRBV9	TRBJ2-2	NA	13	TGTGCCAGCAGCGAGGGGGGCTATGGGGAGCTGTTTTTT	CASSEGGYGELFF
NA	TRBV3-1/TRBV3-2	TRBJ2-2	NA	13	TGTGCCAGCAGCCAACATATCACCGGGGAGCTGTTTTTT	CASSQHITGELFF
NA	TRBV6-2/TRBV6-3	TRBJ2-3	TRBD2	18	TGTGCCAGCAGTTACTCGGGCAGCGGGGGGAAGGGGGCAGATACGCAGTATTTT	CASSYSGSGGKGADTQYF
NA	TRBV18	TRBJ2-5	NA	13	TGTGCCAGCTCTTACCTTTACCAAGAGACCCAGTACTTC	CASSYLYQETQYF
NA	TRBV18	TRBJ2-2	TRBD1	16	TGTGCCAGCTCATCATTTGGACAGGCAAGTCCCGGGGAGCTGTTTTTT	CASSSFGQASPGELFF
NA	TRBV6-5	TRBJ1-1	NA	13	TGTGCCAGCAGGAAGACAGGAAACACTGAAGCTTTCTTT	CASRKTGNTEAFF
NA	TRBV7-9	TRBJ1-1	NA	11	TGTGCCAGCAGCCAAGGACTTGAAGCTTTCTTT	CASSQGLEAFF
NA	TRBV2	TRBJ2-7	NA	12	TGTGCCAGCAGTGAAATAGTGGGCGAGCAGTACTTC	CASSEIVGEQYF
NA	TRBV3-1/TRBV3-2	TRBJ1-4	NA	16	TGTGCCAGCAGCCAAGACCAGGGGAGGGCCAATGAAAAACTGTTTTTT	CASSQDQGRANEKLFF
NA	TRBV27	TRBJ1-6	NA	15	TGTGCCAGCAGTTTTGAGGACCCCGATAATTCACCCCTCCACTTT	CASSFEDPDNSPLHF
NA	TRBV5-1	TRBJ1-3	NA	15	TGCGCCAGCAGCTTGGAGGGAATCTCTGGAAACACCATATATTTT	CASSLEGISGNTIYF
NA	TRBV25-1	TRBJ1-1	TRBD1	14	TGTGCCAGCAGTGCATTAGTCTTCGGGACAGCAGCTTTCTTT	CASSALVFGTAAFF
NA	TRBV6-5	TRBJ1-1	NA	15	TGTGCCAGCAGTTACGCGATCGGGGGGCCCACTGAAGCTTTCTTT	CASSYAIGGPTEAFF
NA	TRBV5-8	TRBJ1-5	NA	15	TGTGCCAGCAGCTTGTTCAGCAGGGTCGATCAGCCCCAGCATTTT	CASSLFSRVDQPQHF
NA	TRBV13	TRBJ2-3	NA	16	TGTGCCAGCAGCTTAGGATTAGTCGGTGGGTCAGATACGCAGTATTTT	CASSLGLVGGSDTQYF
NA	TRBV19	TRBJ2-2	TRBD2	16	TGTGCCAGTAGTATAGATCGGGGGGAGAACACCGGGGAGCTGTTTTTT	CASSIDRGENTGELFF
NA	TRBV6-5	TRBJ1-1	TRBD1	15	TGTGCCAGCAGCGACCCGGGACAGGGGGGGACTGAAGCTTTCTTT	CASSDPGQGGTEAFF
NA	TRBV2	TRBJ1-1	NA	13	TGTGCCAGCAGTTTGGACAGGAACACTGAAGCTTTCTTT	CASSLDRNTEAFF
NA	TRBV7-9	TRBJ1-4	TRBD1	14	TGTGCCAGCAGTAGTGACAGGGGGAATGAAAAACTGTTTTTT	CASSSDRGNEKLFF
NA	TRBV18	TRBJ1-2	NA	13	TGTGCCAGCTCACCGTCTTTGGGCTATGGCTACACCTTC	CASSPSLGYGYTF
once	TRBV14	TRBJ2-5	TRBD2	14	TGTGCCAGCAGCCAAAGAAGCGGGGAAGAGACCCAGTACTTC	CASSQRSGEETQYF
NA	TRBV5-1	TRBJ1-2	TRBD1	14	TGCGCCAGCAGCTTGGAGGACAGGGTCTATGGCTACACCTTC	CASSLEDRVYGYTF
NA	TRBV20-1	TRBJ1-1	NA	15	TGCAGTGCTAGTCAGGGGACGGTAAGGGGCACTGAAGCTTTCTTT	CSASQGTVRGTEAFF
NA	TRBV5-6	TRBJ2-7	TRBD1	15	TGTGCCAGCAGCCTCCTAGGACAGGGGAAATACGAGCAGTACTTC	CASSLLGQGKYEQYF
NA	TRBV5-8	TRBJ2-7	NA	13	TGTGCCAGCAGCCTAGAGGTTTTTTACGAGCAGTACTTC	CASSLEVFYEQYF
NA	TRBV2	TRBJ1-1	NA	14	TGTGCCAGCAGTCTTTCCGCCTCGGGCACTGAAGCTTTCTTT	CASSLSASGTEAFF
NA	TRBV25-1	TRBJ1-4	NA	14	TGTGCCAGCAGTGAATATGTGGCAGGGGAAAAACTGTTTTTT	CASSEYVAGEKLFF
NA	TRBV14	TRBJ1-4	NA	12	TGTGCCAGCAGCATCAAGGGCGGGCGGTTGTTTTTT	CASSIKGGRLFF
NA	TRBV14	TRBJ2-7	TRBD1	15	TGTGCCAGCAGCCCGGGACAGGGGGTCTCCTACGAGCAGTACTTC	CASSPGQGVSYEQYF
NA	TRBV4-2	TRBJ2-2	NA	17	TGTGCCAGCAGCCGCTCCATAGCGGATCTAAACACCGGGGAGCTGTTTTTT	CASSRSIADLNTGELFF
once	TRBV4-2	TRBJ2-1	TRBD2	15	TGTGCCAGCAGCCAAACTAGCGGGGTCTACAATGAGCAGTTCTTC	CASSQTSGVYNEQFF
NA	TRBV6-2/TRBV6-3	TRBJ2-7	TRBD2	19	TGTGCCAGCAGTACGCGTAAAGGGACTAGCGGGGGCCCATCCTACGAGCAGTACTTC	CASSTRKGTSGGPSYEQYF
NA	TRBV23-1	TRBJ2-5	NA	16	TGCGCCAGCAGTCACCCCCGGGACGACATCCCAGAGACCCAGTACTTC	CASSHPRDDIPETQYF
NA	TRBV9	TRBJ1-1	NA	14	TGTGCCAGCAGCGCCCTAACAGGAAACACTGAAGCTTTCTTT	CASSALTGNTEAFF